Below are 20 T cell receptor beta chains sequenced from a single sample in a study of OX40 agonist ivuxolimab in advanced cancers. The protocol used for the library was the immunoSEQ multiplex PCR assay. TCRdb carries this immuneACCESS record with in-frame sequences only. Its versions omit some clonotypes, under half of them owing to an unresolved V gene in the studies checked, with the rest unexplained. The sample profile shows about 51,000 clones; roughly 80% of them were found once. The ten largest clones represent roughly 3% of the sample. Sequenced here: CD4+ or CD8+ T cells sorted from blood, sampled in a trial of the OX40 agonist ivuxolimab. These receptors were collected from an adult with an advanced solid tumor such as melanoma, head and neck, liver or kidney cancer.

This rearrangement joins TRBV4-3 to TRBJ2-5, with 10 bases matching TRBD2. The DNA end is a closer match to TRBJ2-7, so the J assignment may be wrong. The germline gives CDR1 LGHNA, CDR2 YSLEER. The CDR3 consists of 16 residues. The CDR3 bases are TGCGCCAGCAGCCCCGATTGGACTAGCGGCCGCTACGAGCAGTACTTC. It yields the protein CASSPDWTSGRYEQYF.

This sequence joins TRBV5-1 and TRBJ2-1; 7 bases match TRBD1. CDR3 length: 14 residues. Germline CDR1 and CDR2: SGHRS and YFSETQ. Losses at the gene ends were 4 bases for V and 7 bases for J; bases not matched to a gene: 8. In DNA, the CDR3 is TGCGCCAGCAGCCTGGGACAGAGAGATAATGAGCAGTTCTTC. It is translated as CASSLGQRDNEQFF.

This chain joins TRBV2 and TRBJ2-7; D may match TRBD1 or TRBD2 (5 bases each). V lost 6 bases, J lost 0 bases, and 15 bases lay in between. The CDR3 length is 15 residues. Germline lookup yields CDR1 SNHLY and CDR2 FYNNEI. The CDR3 sequence: CASSADRGVSYEQYF. DNA of the CDR3: TGTGCCAGCAGCGCAGATAGGGGAGTCTCCTACGAGCAGTACTTC.

This chain connects TRBV7-2 to TRBJ2-1; D is undetermined. CDR1 is SGHTA and CDR2 is FQGNSA in the germline V gene. This CDR3 spans 13 amino acids. V lost 6 bases, J lost 6 bases, and 12 bases lay in between. CDR3 loop: CASSNPAPNEQFF. The CDR3 coding sequence is TGTGCCAGCAGTAATCCGGCCCCCAATGAGCAGTTCTTC. Full variable domain (missing parts from reference TRBV7-2 and TRBJ2-1): GAGVSQSPSNKVTEKGKDVELRCDPISGHTALYWYRQSLGQGLEFLIYFQGNSAPDKSGLPSDRFSAERTGGSVSTLTIQRTQQEDSAVYLCASSNPAPNEQFFGPGTRLTVL.

The chain has TRBV5-6 and TRBJ1-6; possibly TRBD1 for D (5 bases). The CDR3 contains 15 residues. Germline CDR1 SGHDT, CDR2 YYEEEE. Trimming took 6 bases from V and 4 from J, leaving 14 bases between them. This CDR3 is CASTLAGIYNSPLHF. The DNA of the CDR3 is TGTGCCAGCACCCTAGCAGGGATATATAATTCACCCCTCCACTTT.

V and J are TRBV4-2 and TRBJ1-6, with D perhaps TRBD1 (5 bases). Germline V gene lookup returns CDR1 LGHNA and CDR2 YNFKEQ. The CDR3 sequence is 16 residues long. Trimming shortened V by 0 bases and J by 13 bases, and 19 bases separated the two germline ends. The CDR3 DNA sequence: TGTGCCAGCAGCCAAGAGGTTATCTTGGGGGGGTACCCCCTCCACTTT. Translation: CASSQEVILGGYPLHF.

J is TRBJ1-4 and V is TRBV27; D remains unclear. In germline, CDR1 is MNHEY, CDR2 SMNVEV (reference sequence). The V end was cut by 0 bases, the J end by 3 bases, with 8 bases between. The CDR3 has 15 residues. This CDR3 is CASSLSGLANEKLFF. Written as DNA, the CDR3 is TGTGCCAGCAGTTTATCGGGGTTGGCTAATGAAAAACTGTTTTTT.

The chain recombines TRBV19 with TRBJ1-1, with D uncertain. Germline loops: CDR1 LNHDA, CDR2 SQIVND (reference sequence). V was shortened by 0 bases and J by 5 bases, with 10 bases between the two germline ends. The CDR3 length is 14 residues. The chain's CDR3 is CASSIDYQRTEAFF. CDR3 sequence (DNA): TGTGCCAGTAGTATAGATTACCAAAGGACTGAAGCTTTCTTT.

The chain has TRBV21-1 and TRBJ2-1; the table assigns TRBD1, which was not confirmed against the DNA. TRBV21-1 is a pseudogene. The length of the CDR3 is 19 residues. The CDR3 region has the DNA TGTGCCAGCAGCAAATGGAACAGCTCAGCAGGGGAGCCCTACAATGAGCAGTTCTTC. Its protein product is CASSKWNSSAGEPYNEQFF.

The rearrangement joins TRBV15 to TRBJ1-3; possibly TRBD1 for D (6 bases). From germline, CDR1 is LNHNV and CDR2 YYDKDF (reference sequence). The V gene lost 0 bases and the J gene lost 4 bases, with 16 bases spanning the gap. The CDR3 covers 17 residues. The CDR3 nucleotides are TGTGCCACCAGCAGAGATCGTGGAGGGGGGACGGGAAACACCATATATTTT. Translating gives CATSRDRGGGTGNTIYF.

J is TRBJ1-1 and V is TRBV7-9; D is possibly TRBD1 (6 bases). V lost 2 bases, J lost 7 bases, and 14 bases lay in between. The CDR3 covers 14 residues. CDR1 and CDR2 (germline): SEHNR, FQNEAQ (reference sequence). Here the CDR3 reads CASSLMGAQGEAFF. For the CDR3, the DNA is TGTGCCAGCAGCTTAATGGGGGCGCAGGGTGAAGCTTTCTTT.

The CDR3 is CASRITSGGNTGELFF. CDR3 coding DNA: TGTGCCAGCAGAATAACTAGCGGGGGGAACACCGGGGAGCTGTTTTTT. This chain links TRBV7-3 with TRBJ2-2; 11 bases agree with TRBD2. Germline V gene sequence: CDR1 SGHTA, CDR2 FQGTGA. The CDR3 is 16 residues long. J lost 1 base, V lost 6 bases, and 4 bases had no gene match.

The chain recombines TRBV18 with TRBJ1-5; 7 bases fit TRBD1. The germline V gene encodes CDR1 KGHSH and CDR2 LQKENI. V lost 6 bases and J lost 3; bases outside the gene matches: 8. This CDR3 has 15 residues. CDR3: CASSLIGQANQPQHF. In DNA, the CDR3 is TGTGCCAGCTCGTTAATAGGACAGGCCAATCAGCCCCAGCATTTT.

The chain couples TRBV5-1 to TRBJ2-5; 7 bases align to TRBD2. Trimming cost V 0 bases and J 1 base; bases outside gene matches: 3. The germline V gene encodes CDR1 SGHRS and CDR2 YFSETQ. This CDR3 is built from 15 residues. DNA for the CDR3: TGCGCCAGCAGCTTGGCGCTAGCGGCCCAAGAGACCCAGTACTTC. It encodes CASSLALAAQETQYF.

This clone was detected a few times. The chain employs TRBV19 and TRBJ1-5; no clear D. CDR3 length: 12 amino acids. Germline lookup yields CDR1 LNHDA and CDR2 SQIVND (reference sequence). V was pared by 7 bases and J by 5 bases, with 9 bases between. This chain's CDR3 is CASTGSYQPQHF. CDR3 bases: TGTGCCAGTACGGGTTCCTATCAGCCCCAGCATTTT. The full variable domain, in which reference TRBV19 and TRBJ1-5 provide the parts outside the CDR3, is DGGITQSPKYLFRKEGQNVTLSCEQNLNHDAMYWYRQDPGQGLRLIYYSQIVNDFQKGDIAEGYSVSREKKESFPLTVTSAQKNPTAFYLCASTGSYQPQHFGDGTRLSIL.

V gene TRBV7-8 combines with J gene TRBJ1-1; weak D call: TRBD1 (5 bases). The CDR3 runs 13 residues. Trimming took off 8 bases at V and 5 bases at J, with 15 bases between the two ends. Germline V gives CDR1 SGHVS, CDR2 FQNEAQ. As DNA, the CDR3 is TGTGCCAGCCTCGTTGGGGCGGGAACTGAAGCTTTCTTT. Residues: CASLVGAGTEAFF.

This chain uses TRBV5-1 with TRBJ1-3; TRBD1 matches 8 bases. This CDR3 is 14 amino acids long. Germline V gives CDR1 SGHRS, CDR2 YFSETQ. Trimming at V came to 4 bases and at J to 4 bases, leaving 4 bases not matched to a gene. The CDR3 loop reads CASSEQGAGNTIYF. The CDR3 DNA is TGCGCCAGCAGCGAGCAGGGGGCAGGAAACACCATATATTTT.

The J gene is TRBJ2-3, the V gene TRBV12-5; D uncertain. CDR1 and CDR2 (germline): LGHNT, FRNRAP. The V end lost 1 base, the J end lost 0 bases, and 11 bases lay between the germline ends. The length of the CDR3 is 16 residues. CDR3 DNA sequence: TGTGCTAGTGGTTTGGGACCTCGGATTAGCACAGATACGCAGTATTTT. Protein sequence: CASGLGPRISTDTQYF. The complete variable domain, with remaining parts taken from reference TRBV12-5 and TRBJ2-3, reads DARVTQTPRHKVTEMGQEVTMRCQPILGHNTVFWYRQTMMQGLELLAYFRNRAPLDDSGMPKDRFSAEMPDATLATLKIQPSEPRDSAVYFCASGLGPRISTDTQYFGPGTRLTVL.

The chain recombines TRBV6-1 with TRBJ2-3; weak D call: TRBD1 (6 bases). The CDR3 is made up of 15 amino acids. The germline gives CDR1 MNHNS, CDR2 SASEGT. Trimming took off 2 bases at V and 0 bases at J, with 9 bases between the two ends. CDR3 protein: CASSEFQGSTDTQYF. The CDR3 DNA reads as TGTGCCAGCAGTGAATTTCAGGGGAGCACAGATACGCAGTATTTT.

The J gene is TRBJ1-6, the V gene TRBV7-3; D gene unclear. The CDR3 has 14 amino acids. Germline values: CDR1 SGHTA, CDR2 FQGTGA. V was cut by 4 bases and J by 7 bases, with 11 bases left in between. The CDR3 sequence is CASSSGQSNSPLHF. Here the CDR3 DNA reads TGTGCCAGCAGCTCCGGGCAGTCCAATTCACCCCTCCACTTT.